These 18 T cell receptor beta chains came from one sample sequenced in a study of T cell repertoires in cytomegalovirus infection. TCRdb recomputed calls from the reads with MiXCR, one row per CDR3 protein. This table holds more than 85,000 distinct CDR3 sequences, approximately 28% found once. These receptors have no known antigen. Here the sequenced sample was CD8+ T cells from cultured PBMCs, taken from culture after CMV antigen stimulation. The source of these receptors is a human donor in good health (CMV status not recorded). Some clones in this sample may be carry-over from other donors' samples.

Only a few counts were recorded for this clonotype. The gene calls are TRBV2 and TRBJ1-2, with D perhaps TRBD1 (5 bases). Germline assignment: CDR1 SNHLY and CDR2 FYNNEI. V was trimmed by 5 bases and J by 3 bases, leaving 19 bases between them. This CDR3 region has 16 residues. CDR3: CASSNRDQGPHYGYTF. CDR3 nucleotides: TGTGCCAGCAGTAACCGGGACCAAGGGCCTCACTATGGCTACACCTTC.

This clonotype was counted ten times or more. The V gene is TRBV4-1, the J gene TRBJ2-1, with no clear D. V was cut by 5 bases and J by 6 bases, with 8 bases left in between. CDR1 is MGHRA, CDR2 YSYEKL, per germline. The CDR3 contains 12 residues. CDR3 loop: CASSSPPNEQFF. The CDR3 region has the DNA TGCGCCAGCAGCTCCCCCCCCAATGAGCAGTTCTTC.

V usage is TRBV25-1 and J usage is TRBJ1-1; a possible D gene is TRBD1 (5 bases). Between the trimmed V and J ends, which lost 3 bases and 5 bases, there was a span of 16 bases. Germline assignment: CDR1 MGHDK and CDR2 SYGVNS. This CDR3 has 15 residues. The CDR3 is CASSDPQAGRTEAFF. The CDR3 nucleotides read TGTGCCAGCAGTGACCCCCAGGCAGGGCGGACTGAAGCTTTCTTT.

The chain is built from TRBV7-9 and TRBJ1-2; 8 bases map to TRBD1. V lost 5 bases, J lost 4 bases, and 12 bases stayed unmatched. The CDR3 has 16 amino acids. In germline, CDR1 is SEHNR, CDR2 FQNEAQ (reference sequence). The CDR3 DNA sequence: TGTGCCAGCAGCCCCCCCCCGTCCGGGACAGGCTATGGCTACACCTTC. This gives the protein CASSPPPSGTGYGYTF.

The chain is built from TRBV7-9 and TRBJ1-1; D possibly corresponds to TRBD1 (6 bases). V lost 3 bases to trimming and J lost 2 bases, with 13 bases between them. The CDR3 covers 15 residues. Looked up from germline, CDR1 is SEHNR and CDR2 is FQNEAQ (reference sequence). The CDR3 DNA reads as TGTGCCAGCAGCTTCGGGGGGGCTGGAAACACTGAAGCTTTCTTT. The encoded protein is CASSFGGAGNTEAFF. Looking up the rest from reference TRBV7-9 and TRBJ1-1 gives the full variable domain: DTGVSQNPRHKITKRGQNVTFRCDPISEHNRLYWYRQTLGQGPEFLTYFQNEAQLEKSRLLSDRFSAERPKGSFSTLEIQRTEQGDSAMYLCASSFGGAGNTEAFFGQGTRLTVV.

The chain couples TRBV4-1 to TRBJ1-1; D perhaps matches TRBD1 (5 bases). The CDR3 consists of 16 residues. Trimming shortened V by 0 bases and J by 2 bases, and 13 bases separated the two germline ends. Germline V CDR1 and CDR2: MGHRA, YSYEKL. The chain's CDR3 is CASSQEPPDSNTEAFF. The CDR3 DNA reads as TGCGCCAGCAGCCAAGAACCCCCAGACAGTAACACTGAAGCTTTCTTT.

This chain uses TRBV6-5 with TRBJ2-1, with D unresolved. The CDR3 is made up of 13 amino acids. Deletions cut 2 bases from V and 7 bases from J, with 9 bases between. CDR1 is MNHEY and CDR2 is SVGAGI in the germline V gene. As DNA, the CDR3 is TGTGCCAGCAGTTACGCTAGTTGGAATGAGCAGTTCTTC. It translates to CASSYASWNEQFF.

This clonotype was observed once. V and J are TRBV19 and TRBJ2-1; no definite D call. The CDR3 is made up of 13 amino acids. The germline V gene encodes CDR1 LNHDA and CDR2 SQIVND (reference sequence). V was cut by 5 bases and J by 9 bases, with 14 bases left in between. The CDR3 DNA reads TGTGCCAGTAGTCTCCGGACCCCCGGTGAGCAGTTCTTC. Its protein product is CASSLRTPGEQFF.

V usage is TRBV7-6 and J usage is TRBJ2-1; D call uncertain. V was clipped by 2 bases and J by 4 bases, with 12 bases between them. Germline CDR1 reads SGHVS; CDR2 reads FNYEAQ. The CDR3 consists of 15 residues. CDR3 in amino acids: CASSLRSGQYNEQFF. CDR3 DNA sequence: TGTGCCAGCAGCTTACGGAGTGGTCAGTACAATGAGCAGTTCTTC.

This clonotype was seen a few times. The chain uses TRBV6-2 or TRBV6-3 and TRBJ1-2, with unresolved D. Germline CDR1 is MNHEY and CDR2 is SVGEGT. The CDR3 length is 11 residues. V shed 4 bases and J shed 2 bases, with 2 bases lying between them. This CDR3 is CASSSNYGYTF. CDR3 bases: TGTGCCAGCAGTTCGAACTATGGCTACACCTTC.

This clonotype was counted a few times. V and J are TRBV3-1 and TRBJ2-7; a weak D match, TRBD2 (5 bases). Germline V gene lookup returns CDR1 LGHDT and CDR2 YNNKEL (reference sequence). V lost 0 bases to trimming and J lost 1 base, with 13 bases between them. CDR3 length: 16 amino acids. The CDR3, as DNA: TGTGCCAGCAGCCAAGACCACACCGGGATTTCCTACGAGCAGTACTTC. This gives the protein CASSQDHTGISYEQYF.

Turning to this clonotype: Its ends do not fully match the called genes, so a read error is possible. J is TRBJ2-7 and V is TRBV4-1; no definite D call. The CDR3 covers 15 residues. Germline assignment: CDR1 MGHRA and CDR2 YSYEKL. The CDR3 coding sequence is TGCGCCAGCAGCCAAGGTGTGGCTGACACCTACAAGCAGTACTTC. Translation gives CASSQGVADTYKQYF.

In the case of this clonotype: Its ends do not fully match the called genes, so a read error is possible. The V gene is TRBV14, the J gene TRBJ2-7; D gene uncertain. CDR3 length equals 13 residues. Germline CDR1 reads SGHDN; CDR2 reads FVKESK. As DNA, the CDR3 is TGTGCCAGCAGCCACAGAGATTTCTACAAGCAGTACTTC. This translates into CASSHRDFYKQYF.

This rearrangement joins TRBV9 to TRBJ1-3; 9 nucleotides align to TRBD1. The CDR3 totals 16 residues. The germline CDR1 and CDR2 sequences are SGDLS and YYNGEE. Trimming cost V 0 bases and J 0 bases; bases outside gene matches: 1. The DNA of the CDR3 is TGTGCCAGCAGCGTAGAGGACAGGGGCTCTGGAAACACCATATATTTT. It specifies CASSVEDRGSGNTIYF.

This clonotype turned up a few times. The chain employs TRBV27 and TRBJ2-7; no reliable D call. V was trimmed by 0 bases and J by 1 base, leaving 4 bases between them. Germline assignment: CDR1 MNHEY and CDR2 SMNVEV (reference sequence). The CDR3 sequence is 13 residues long. The CDR3 DNA sequence: TGTGCCAGCAGTTTATCCGCGTCCTACGAGCAGTACTTC. It translates to CASSLSASYEQYF.

This clonotype was counted a few times. V usage is TRBV20-1 and J usage is TRBJ2-7; tentatively, D is TRBD1 or TRBD2 (5 bases each). CDR1 and CDR2 (germline): DFQATT, SNEGSKA (reference sequence). V lost 6 bases, J lost 1 base, and 13 bases lay in between. This CDR3 contains 13 residues. The DNA of the CDR3 is TGCAGTGCGAAAGGGACCTTTTCCTACGAGCAGTACTTC. The encoded protein is CSAKGTFSYEQYF.

About this clonotype itself: A much larger clone is a single base away; this may be a read error. The chain couples TRBV7-8 to TRBJ2-5, with D possibly being TRBD1 (5 bases). Germline CDR1 and CDR2: SGHVS and FQNEAQ. The CDR3 is 14 residues long. The DNA of the CDR3 is TGTGCCAGCAGCTTAGGGGGCCCCCAGGAGACCCATTACTTC. As protein: CASSLGGPQETHYF.

With regard to this clonotype: A read error may be the cause here, since a much bigger clone is one base away. The chain is built from TRBV7-8 and TRBJ2-1; D might be TRBD1 (6 bases). The CDR3 extends over 12 amino acids. The germline V gene has CDR1 SGHVS and CDR2 FQNEAQ. V shed 4 bases and J shed 7 bases, with 8 bases lying between them. Here the CDR3 DNA reads TGTGCCAGCAGCTCAGGGGCTAATGAGCAGTTCTTC. Amino acid sequence: CASSSGANEQFF.